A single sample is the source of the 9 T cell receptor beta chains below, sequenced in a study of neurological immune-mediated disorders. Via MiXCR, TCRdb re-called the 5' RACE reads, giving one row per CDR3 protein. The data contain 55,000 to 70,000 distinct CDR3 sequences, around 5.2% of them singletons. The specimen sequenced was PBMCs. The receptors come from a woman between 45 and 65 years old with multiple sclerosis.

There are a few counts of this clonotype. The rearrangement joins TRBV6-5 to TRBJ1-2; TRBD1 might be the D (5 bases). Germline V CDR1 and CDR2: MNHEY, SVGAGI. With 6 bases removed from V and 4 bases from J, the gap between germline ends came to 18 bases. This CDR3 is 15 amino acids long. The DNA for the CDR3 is TGTGCCAGCAGCCCCTTCGGGGGACGGGGCTATGGCTACACCTTC. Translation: CASSPFGGRGYGYTF.

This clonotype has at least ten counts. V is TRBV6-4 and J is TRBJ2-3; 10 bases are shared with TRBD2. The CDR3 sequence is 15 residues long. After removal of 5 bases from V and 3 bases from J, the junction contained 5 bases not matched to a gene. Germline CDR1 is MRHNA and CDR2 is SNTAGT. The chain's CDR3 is CASSSSGGATDTQYF. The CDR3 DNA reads TGTGCCAGCAGTTCGAGCGGGGGGGCTACAGATACGCAGTATTTT.

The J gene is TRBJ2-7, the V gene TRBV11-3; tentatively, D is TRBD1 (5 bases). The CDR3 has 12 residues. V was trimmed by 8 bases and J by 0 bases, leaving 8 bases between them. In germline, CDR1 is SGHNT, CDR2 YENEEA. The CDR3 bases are TGTGCCAGCGGGGCCGGCTCCTACGAGCAGTACTTC. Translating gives CASGAGSYEQYF.

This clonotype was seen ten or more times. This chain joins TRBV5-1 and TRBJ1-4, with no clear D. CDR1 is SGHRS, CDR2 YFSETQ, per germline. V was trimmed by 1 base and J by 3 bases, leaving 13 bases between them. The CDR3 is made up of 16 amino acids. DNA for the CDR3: TGCGCCAGCAGCTTGCAACCCCAAGGGTCTAATGAAAAACTGTTTTTT. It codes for CASSLQPQGSNEKLFF.

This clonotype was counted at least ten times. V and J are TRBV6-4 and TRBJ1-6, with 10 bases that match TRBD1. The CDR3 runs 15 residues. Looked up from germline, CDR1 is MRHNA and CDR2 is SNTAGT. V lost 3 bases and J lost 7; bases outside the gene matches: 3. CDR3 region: CASSEVGQGNSPLHF. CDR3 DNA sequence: TGTGCCAGCAGTGAAGTGGGACAGGGGAATTCACCCCTCCACTTT.

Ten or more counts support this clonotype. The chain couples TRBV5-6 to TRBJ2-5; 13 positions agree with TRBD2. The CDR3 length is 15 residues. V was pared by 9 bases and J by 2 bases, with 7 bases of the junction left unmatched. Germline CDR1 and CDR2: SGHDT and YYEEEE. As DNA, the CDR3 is TGTGCCACCTCACCGACTAGCGGGGGGCAAGAGACCCAGTACTTC. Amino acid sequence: CATSPTSGGQETQYF.

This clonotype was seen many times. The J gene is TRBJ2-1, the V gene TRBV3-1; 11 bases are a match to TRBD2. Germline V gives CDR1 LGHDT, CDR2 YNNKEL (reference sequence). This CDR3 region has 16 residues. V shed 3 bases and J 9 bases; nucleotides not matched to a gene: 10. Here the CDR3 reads CASSHGRASGGSEQFF. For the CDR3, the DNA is TGTGCCAGCAGCCACGGGAGGGCTAGCGGGGGGTCTGAGCAGTTCTTC.

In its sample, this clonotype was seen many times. The CDR3: CASSLNVMRGRASYGYTF. The CDR3 bases are TGTGCCAGCAGCCTGAATGTGATGCGGGGTAGGGCGAGCTATGGCTACACCTTC. The chain carries TRBV3-1 and TRBJ1-2; no clear D gene. CDR3 length: 18 residues. The germline V gene encodes CDR1 LGHDT and CDR2 YNNKEL (reference sequence). Deletions cut 4 bases from V and 4 bases from J, with 25 bases between.

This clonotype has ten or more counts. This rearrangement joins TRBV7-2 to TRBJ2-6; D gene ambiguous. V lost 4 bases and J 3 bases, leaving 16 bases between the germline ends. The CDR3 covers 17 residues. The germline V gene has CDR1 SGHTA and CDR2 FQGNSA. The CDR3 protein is CASSSPSLLRGANVLTF. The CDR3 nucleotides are TGTGCCAGCAGCTCACCTTCCCTCCTCCGTGGGGCCAACGTCCTGACTTTC.